A selection of T cell receptor beta chains follows, all from one sample in a study of CD8 T cells in Susac syndrome. MiXCR, run by TCRdb on the immunoSEQ multiplex PCR reads, gives a single entry per CDR3 protein. The sample comprises 120,000 to 150,000 distinct CDR3 sequences, approximately 93% of which are singletons, and approximately 0.3% rests with the top ten. The sample taken for sequencing was CD8+ T cells from PBMCs. The receptors derive from a human donor in good health. CDR3s include the opening cysteine and the closing phenylalanine or tryptophan. A D gene is named only where the DNA matches it firmly.

j_gene,d_gene,v_gene,CDR3aa
TRBJ2-2,-,TRBV28,CASHPGALRDGNTGELFF
TRBJ2-1,-,TRBV11-2,CASSLDPLRGAYNEQFF
TRBJ1-1,-,TRBV30,CASTDPPGTEAFF
TRBJ2-1,TRBD2,TRBV30,CAWRLAGGFNEQFF
TRBJ1-1,-,TRBV6-5,CASSYSEGDTEAFF
TRBJ2-5,-,TRBV27,CASSGGGTQYF
TRBJ2-3,TRBD2,TRBV2,CASGGGNTDTQYF
TRBJ2-7,TRBD1,TRBV19,CASRATGQSEQYF
TRBJ2-4,TRBD2,TRBV27,CASSLTGLASKNIQYF
TRBJ1-1,-,TRBV30,CAWSVSSTEAFF
TRBJ2-7,-,TRBV7-9,CASSGVELEQYF
TRBJ2-1,-,TRBV9,CASSSTRNEQFF
TRBJ1-1,-,TRBV6-5,CASSTNPMNTEAFF
TRBJ2-7,-,TRBV23-1,CASSPRKPYEQYF
TRBJ1-5,-,TRBV27,CASSLGTSNQPQHF
TRBJ2-3,-,TRBV27,CASSLDNTAGDTQYF
TRBJ2-5,-,TRBV4-3,CASSHTQGRQETQYF
TRBJ2-7,TRBD2,TRBV7-2,CASSFTSGVSYEQYF
TRBJ2-7,-,TRBV13,CASSLSSVGEQYF
TRBJ2-3,TRBD2,TRBV11-2,CASSLDAGVADTQYF
TRBJ2-2,TRBD1,TRBV24-1,CATSDSRDREGWITGELFF
TRBJ1-2,-,TRBV7-9,CASSAGSYGYTF